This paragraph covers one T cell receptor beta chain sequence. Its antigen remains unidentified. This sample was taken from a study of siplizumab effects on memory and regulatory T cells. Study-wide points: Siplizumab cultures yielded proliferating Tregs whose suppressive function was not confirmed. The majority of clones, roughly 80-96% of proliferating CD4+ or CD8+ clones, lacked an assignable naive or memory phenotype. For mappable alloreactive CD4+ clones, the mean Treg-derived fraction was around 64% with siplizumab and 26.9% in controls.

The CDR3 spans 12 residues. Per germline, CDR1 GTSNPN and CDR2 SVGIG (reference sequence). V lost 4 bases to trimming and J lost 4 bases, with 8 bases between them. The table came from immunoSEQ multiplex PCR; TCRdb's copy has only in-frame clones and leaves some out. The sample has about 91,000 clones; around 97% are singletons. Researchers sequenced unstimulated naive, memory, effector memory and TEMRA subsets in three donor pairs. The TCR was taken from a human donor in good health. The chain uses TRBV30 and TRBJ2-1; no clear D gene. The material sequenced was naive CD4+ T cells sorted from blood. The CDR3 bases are TGTGCCTGGAAGGAGTCTTACAATGAGCAGTTCTTC. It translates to CAWKESYNEQFF.